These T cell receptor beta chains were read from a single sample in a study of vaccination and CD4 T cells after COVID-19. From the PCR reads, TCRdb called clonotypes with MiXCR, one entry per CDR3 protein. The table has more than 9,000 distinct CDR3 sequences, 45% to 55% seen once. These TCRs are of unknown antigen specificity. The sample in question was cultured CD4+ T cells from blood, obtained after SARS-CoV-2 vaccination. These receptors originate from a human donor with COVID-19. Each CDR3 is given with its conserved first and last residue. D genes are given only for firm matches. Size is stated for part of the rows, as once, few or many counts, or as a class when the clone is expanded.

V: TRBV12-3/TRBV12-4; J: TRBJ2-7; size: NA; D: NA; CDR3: CASSLAWGGEQYF; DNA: TGTGCCAGCAGTTTAGCGTGGGGCGGGGAGCAGTACTTC
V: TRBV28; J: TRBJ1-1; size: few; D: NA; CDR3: CAGGARTEAFF; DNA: TGTGCGGGGGGCGCCCGGACTGAAGCTTTCTTT
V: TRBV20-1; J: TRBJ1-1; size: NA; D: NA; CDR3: CSAPSPLGVTEAFF; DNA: TGCAGTGCACCCTCCCCCCTGGGGGTCACTGAAGCTTTCTTT
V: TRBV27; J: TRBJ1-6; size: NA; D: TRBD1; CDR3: CASSLPQTGGNSPLHF; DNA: TGTGCCAGCAGTCTACCTCAAACAGGGGGTAATTCACCCCTCCACTTT
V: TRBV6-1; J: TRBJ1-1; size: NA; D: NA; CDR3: CASSRQNTEAFF; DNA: TGTGCCAGCAGTCGACAGAACACTGAAGCTTTCTTT
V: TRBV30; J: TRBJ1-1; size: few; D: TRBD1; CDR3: CAWRRQGVNTEAFF; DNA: TGTGCCTGGAGACGACAGGGGGTGAACACTGAAGCTTTCTTT
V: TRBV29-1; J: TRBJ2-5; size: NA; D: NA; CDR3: CSVNRDVETQYF; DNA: TGCAGCGTTAACCGGGACGTCGAGACCCAGTACTTC
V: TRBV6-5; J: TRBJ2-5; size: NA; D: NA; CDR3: CASSSGTIQETQYF; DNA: TGTGCCAGCAGTTCCGGGACAATACAAGAGACCCAGTACTTC
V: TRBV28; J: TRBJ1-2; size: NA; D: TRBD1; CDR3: CASSSGTGNYGYTF; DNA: TGTGCCAGCAGTTCCGGGACAGGGAACTATGGCTACACCTTC
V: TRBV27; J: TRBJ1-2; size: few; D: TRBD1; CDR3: CASSLSGPQGSYGYTF; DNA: TGTGCCAGCAGTTTATCAGGGCCACAGGGGAGCTATGGCTACACCTTC
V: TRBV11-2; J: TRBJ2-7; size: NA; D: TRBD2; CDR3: CASIGRGTRPYEQYF; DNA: TGTGCCAGCATCGGAAGGGGGACTAGACCCTACGAGCAGTACTTC
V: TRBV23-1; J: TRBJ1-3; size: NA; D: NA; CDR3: CASNLDPHSGNTIYF; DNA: TGCGCCAGCAACCTAGACCCACACTCTGGAAACACCATATATTTT
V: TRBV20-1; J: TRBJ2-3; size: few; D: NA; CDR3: CSGFWGTDTQYF; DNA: TGCAGTGGCTTCTGGGGCACAGATACGCAGTATTTT
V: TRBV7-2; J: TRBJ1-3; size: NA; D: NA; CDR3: CASSLDPGVNTIYF; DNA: TGTGCCAGCAGCTTAGATCCGGGGGTCAACACCATATATTTT
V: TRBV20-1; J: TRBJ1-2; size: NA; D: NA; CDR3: CSAPSGGVYGYTF; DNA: TGCAGTGCTCCCTCGGGGGGGGTATATGGCTACACCTTC
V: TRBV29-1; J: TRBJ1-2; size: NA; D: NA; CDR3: CSVEDLGGAGRYTF; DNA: TGCAGCGTTGAAGATCTTGGAGGGGCCGGGCGCTACACCTTC
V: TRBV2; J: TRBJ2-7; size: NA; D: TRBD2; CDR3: CASRAGTSGGEQYF; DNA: TGTGCCAGCAGGGCCGGGACTAGCGGGGGCGAGCAGTACTTC
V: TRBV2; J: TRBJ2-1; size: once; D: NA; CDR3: CASAGGPTPSYNEQFF; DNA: TGTGCCAGCGCCGGGGGGCCGACCCCCAGTTACAATGAGCAGTTCTTC
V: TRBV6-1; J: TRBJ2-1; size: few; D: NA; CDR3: CASSIGRGTPYNEQFF; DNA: TGTGCCAGCAGCATCGGCAGGGGTACCCCCTACAATGAGCAGTTCTTC
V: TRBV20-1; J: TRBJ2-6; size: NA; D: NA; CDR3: CSASGFQGSGANVLTF; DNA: TGCAGTGCTAGCGGTTTTCAGGGCTCTGGGGCCAACGTCCTGACTTTC
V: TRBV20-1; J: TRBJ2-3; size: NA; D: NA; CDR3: CSVPRVSTDTQYF; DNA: TGCAGTGTACCCAGGGTGAGCACAGATACGCAGTATTTT
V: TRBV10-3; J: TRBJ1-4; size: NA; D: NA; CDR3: CAISVNSGGSEKLFF; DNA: TGTGCCATCAGCGTTAACAGTGGGGGTAGTGAAAAACTGTTTTTT
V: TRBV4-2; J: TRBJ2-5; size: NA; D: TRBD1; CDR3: CASSQDPRGQETQYF; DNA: TGTGCCAGCAGCCAAGATCCAAGGGGGCAGGAGACCCAGTACTTC
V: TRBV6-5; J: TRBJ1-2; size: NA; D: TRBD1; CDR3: CASSYSGQGVYGYTF; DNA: TGTGCCAGCAGTTACTCGGGACAGGGGGTCTATGGCTACACCTTC
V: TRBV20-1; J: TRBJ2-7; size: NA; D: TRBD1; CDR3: CSGRGGQGPYEQYF; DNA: TGCAGTGGAAGGGGAGGACAGGGTCCCTACGAGCAGTACTTC
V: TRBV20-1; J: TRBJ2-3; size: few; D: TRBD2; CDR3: CSAGLASDTQYF; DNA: TGCAGTGCTGGACTAGCGTCAGATACGCAGTATTTT
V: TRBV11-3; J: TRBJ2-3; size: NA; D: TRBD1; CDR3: CASSLRRSLTGPPTDTQYF; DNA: TGTGCCAGCAGCCTCCGCCGATCCTTGACAGGGCCCCCCACAGATACGCAGTATTTT
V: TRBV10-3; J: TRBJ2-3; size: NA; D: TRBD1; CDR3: CAISEGQGGTDTQYF; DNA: TGTGCCATCAGTGAGGGACAGGGGGGCACAGATACGCAGTATTTT
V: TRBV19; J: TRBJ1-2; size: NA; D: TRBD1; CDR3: CASSRGTGGYYGYTF; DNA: TGTGCCAGTAGTAGGGGAACAGGGGGCTACTATGGCTACACCTTC
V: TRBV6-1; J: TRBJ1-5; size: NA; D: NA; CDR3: CASSEWGQPQHF; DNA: TGTGCCAGCAGTGAATGGGGTCAGCCCCAGCATTTT
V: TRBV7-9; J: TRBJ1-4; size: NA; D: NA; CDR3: CASSFRGGVEKLFF; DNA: TGTGCCAGCAGCTTCAGGGGTGGGGTTGAAAAACTGTTTTTT
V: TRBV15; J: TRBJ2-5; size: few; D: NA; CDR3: CATSRDDKGRETQYF; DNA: TGTGCCACCAGCAGAGATGATAAGGGGAGGGAGACCCAGTACTTC
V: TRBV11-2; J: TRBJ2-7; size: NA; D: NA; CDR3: CAGSLERVGVEQYF; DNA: TGTGCCGGCAGCCTGGAGAGGGTCGGGGTCGAGCAGTACTTC
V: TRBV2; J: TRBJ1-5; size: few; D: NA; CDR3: CASSVGESGHQPQHF; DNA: TGTGCCAGCAGTGTAGGGGAAAGTGGCCATCAGCCCCAGCATTTT
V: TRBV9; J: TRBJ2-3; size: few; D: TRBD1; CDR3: CASSGGQGVVTDTQYF; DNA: TGTGCCAGCAGCGGCGGACAGGGGGTAGTAACAGATACGCAGTATTTT
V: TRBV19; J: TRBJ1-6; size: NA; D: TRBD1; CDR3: CASRSGQGERSPLHF; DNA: TGTGCCAGTAGGAGCGGACAGGGAGAGCGGTCACCCCTCCACTTT
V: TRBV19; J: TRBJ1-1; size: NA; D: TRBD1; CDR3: CASSNRDRALRTEAFF; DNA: TGTGCCAGTAGTAACCGGGACAGGGCGCTGCGAACTGAAGCTTTCTTT
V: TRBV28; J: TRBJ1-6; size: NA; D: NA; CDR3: CASSAHQVYNSPLHF; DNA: TGTGCCAGCAGCGCCCATCAGGTCTATAATTCACCCCTCCACTTT
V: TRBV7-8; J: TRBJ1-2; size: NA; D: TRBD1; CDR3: CASSFTLTGNYGYTF; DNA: TGTGCCAGCAGCTTTACACTGACAGGGAACTATGGCTACACCTTC
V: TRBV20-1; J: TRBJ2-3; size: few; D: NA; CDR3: CSARNPESSSTDTQYF; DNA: TGCAGTGCTAGGAACCCCGAGTCCTCTAGCACAGATACGCAGTATTTT
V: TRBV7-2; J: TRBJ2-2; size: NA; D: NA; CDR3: CASSLVSADTGELFF; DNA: TGTGCCAGCAGCTTAGTGTCAGCGGACACCGGGGAGCTGTTTTTT
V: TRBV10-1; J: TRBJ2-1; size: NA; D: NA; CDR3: CASSESRRGPLLEQFF; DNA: TGCGCCAGCAGTGAGTCCCGGCGGGGTCCTCTGTTGGAGCAGTTCTTC
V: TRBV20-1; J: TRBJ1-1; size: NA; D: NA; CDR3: CSSQVNTEAFF; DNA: TGCAGTTCACAGGTGAACACTGAAGCTTTCTTT
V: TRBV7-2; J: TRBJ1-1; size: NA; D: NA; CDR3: CASSFRTENTEAFF; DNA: TGTGCCAGCAGCTTTCGGACCGAGAACACTGAAGCTTTCTTT